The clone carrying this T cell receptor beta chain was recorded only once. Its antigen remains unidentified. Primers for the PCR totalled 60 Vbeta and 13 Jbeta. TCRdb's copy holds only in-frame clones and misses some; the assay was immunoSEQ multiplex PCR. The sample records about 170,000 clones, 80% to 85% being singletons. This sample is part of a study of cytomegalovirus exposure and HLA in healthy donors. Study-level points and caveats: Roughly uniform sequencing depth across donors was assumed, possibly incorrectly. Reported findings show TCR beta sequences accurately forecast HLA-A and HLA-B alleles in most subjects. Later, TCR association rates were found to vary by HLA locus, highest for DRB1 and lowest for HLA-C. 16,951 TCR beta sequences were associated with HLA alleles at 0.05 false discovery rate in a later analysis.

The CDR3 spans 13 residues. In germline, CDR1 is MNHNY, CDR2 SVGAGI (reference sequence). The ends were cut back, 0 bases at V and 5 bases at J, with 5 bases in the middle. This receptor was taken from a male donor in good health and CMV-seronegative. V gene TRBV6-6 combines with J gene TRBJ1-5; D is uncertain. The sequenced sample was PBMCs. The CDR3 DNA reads TGTGCCAGCAGTTACTCGATAGATCAGCCCCAGCATTTT. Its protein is CASSYSIDQPQHF.